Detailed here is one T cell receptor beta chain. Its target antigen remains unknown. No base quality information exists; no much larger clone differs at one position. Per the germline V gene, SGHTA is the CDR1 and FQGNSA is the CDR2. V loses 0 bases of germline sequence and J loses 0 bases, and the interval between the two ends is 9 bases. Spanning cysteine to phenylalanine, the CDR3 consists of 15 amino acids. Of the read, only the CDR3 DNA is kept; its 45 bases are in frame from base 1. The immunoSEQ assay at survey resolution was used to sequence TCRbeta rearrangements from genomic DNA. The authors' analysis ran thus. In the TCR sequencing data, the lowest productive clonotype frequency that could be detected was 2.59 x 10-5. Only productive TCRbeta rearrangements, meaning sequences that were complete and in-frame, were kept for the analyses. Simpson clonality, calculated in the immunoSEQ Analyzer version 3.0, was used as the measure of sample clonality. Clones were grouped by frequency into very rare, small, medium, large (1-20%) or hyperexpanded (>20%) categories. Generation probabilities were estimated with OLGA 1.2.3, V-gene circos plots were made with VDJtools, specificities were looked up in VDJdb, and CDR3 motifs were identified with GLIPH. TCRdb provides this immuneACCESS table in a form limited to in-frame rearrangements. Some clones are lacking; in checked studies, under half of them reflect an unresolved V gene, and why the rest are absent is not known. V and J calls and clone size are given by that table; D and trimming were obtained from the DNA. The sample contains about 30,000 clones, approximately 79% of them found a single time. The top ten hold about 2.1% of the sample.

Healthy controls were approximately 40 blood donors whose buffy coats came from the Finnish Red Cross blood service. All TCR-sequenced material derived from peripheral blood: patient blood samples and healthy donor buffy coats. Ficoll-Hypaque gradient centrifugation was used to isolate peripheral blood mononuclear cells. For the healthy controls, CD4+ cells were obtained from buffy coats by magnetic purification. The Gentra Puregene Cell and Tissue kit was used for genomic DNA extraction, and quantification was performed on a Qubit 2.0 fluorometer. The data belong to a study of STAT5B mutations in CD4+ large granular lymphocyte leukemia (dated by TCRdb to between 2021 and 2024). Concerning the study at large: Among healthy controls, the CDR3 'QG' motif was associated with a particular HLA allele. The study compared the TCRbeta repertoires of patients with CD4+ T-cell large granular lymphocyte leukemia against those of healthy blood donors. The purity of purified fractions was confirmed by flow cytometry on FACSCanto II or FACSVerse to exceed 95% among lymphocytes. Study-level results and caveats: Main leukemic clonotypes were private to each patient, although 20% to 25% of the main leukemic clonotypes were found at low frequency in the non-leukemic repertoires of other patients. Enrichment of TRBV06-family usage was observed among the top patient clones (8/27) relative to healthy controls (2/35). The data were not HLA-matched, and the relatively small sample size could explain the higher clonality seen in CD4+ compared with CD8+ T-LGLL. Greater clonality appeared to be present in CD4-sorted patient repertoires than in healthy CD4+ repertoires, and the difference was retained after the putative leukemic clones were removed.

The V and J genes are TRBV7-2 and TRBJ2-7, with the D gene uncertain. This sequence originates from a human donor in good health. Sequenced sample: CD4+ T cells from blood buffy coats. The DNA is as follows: TGTGCCAGCAGCTTAGCGCTGGCTAGCTCCTACGAGCAGTACTTC. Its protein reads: CASSLALASSYEQYF.